This passage covers 26 T cell receptor beta chains from one sample sequenced in a study of PD-1 blockade in classical Hodgkin lymphoma. Time point of the sample: cycle 4 day 1 (C4D1), after 6 weeks of nivolumab. In every patient, relapse followed autologous stem cell transplantation, while exposure to brentuximab vedotin differed. The assay was immunoSEQ multiplex PCR, and TCRdb's table has in-frame clones only and misses some. The data contain over 60,000 clones, around 90% of them seen just once; the ten biggest clones take up 10%. Sequenced here: peripheral blood mononuclear cells (PBMCs), sampled before the fourth cycle of nivolumab. The receptors shown here come from a human donor with classical Hodgkin lymphoma.

This sequence joins TRBV13 and TRBJ2-5; 7 bases map to TRBD1. The CDR3 extends over 16 amino acids. Germline values: CDR1 PRHDT, CDR2 FYEKMQ (reference sequence). Trimming took 1 base from V and 4 from J; bases not matched to a gene: 9. CDR3 amino acids: CASSLVQGELSETQYF. In DNA, the CDR3 is TGTGCCAGCAGCTTAGTTCAGGGGGAGTTGTCAGAGACCCAGTACTTC.

The rearrangement joins TRBV18 to TRBJ1-2, with 8 nucleotides matching TRBD1. Unmatched junction bases numbered 14, after V lost 6 bases and J lost 8 bases. Looked up from germline, CDR1 is KGHSH and CDR2 is LQKENI. This CDR3 contains 15 residues. The CDR3 coding sequence is TGTGCCAGCTCTTCCGGGACAGGCCTTCAGGGGGGCTACACCTTC. This encodes CASSSGTGLQGGYTF.

The chain has TRBV7-9 and TRBJ2-7, with D perhaps assigned TRBD1 or TRBD2 (5 bases each). CDR3 length equals 16 residues. V gave up 1 base and J gave up 4 bases, with 17 bases separating them. The germline V gene has CDR1 SEHNR and CDR2 FQNEAQ (reference sequence). CDR3 nucleotide sequence: TGTGCCAGCAGCTTAGGCCCCGGGGCTGGTGGGTACGAGCAGTACTTC. It specifies CASSLGPGAGGYEQYF. The variable domain in full, completed from reference TRBV7-9 and TRBJ2-7, reads DTGVSQNPRHKITKRGQNVTFRCDPISEHNRLYWYRQTLGQGPEFLTYFQNEAQLEKSRLLSDRFSAERPKGSFSTLEIQRTEQGDSAMYLCASSLGPGAGGYEQYFGPGTRLTVT.

The genes are TRBV6-1 and TRBJ1-4; D gene ambiguous. The CDR3 length is 15 residues. Trimming took 6 bases from V and 3 from J, leaving 14 bases between them. CDR1 is MNHNS and CDR2 is SASEGT in the germline V gene. CDR3 loop: CASREGSSANEKLFF. As DNA, the CDR3 is TGTGCCAGCAGGGAGGGCTCATCGGCTAATGAAAAACTGTTTTTT.

This chain uses TRBV12-5 with TRBJ2-4; tentatively, D is TRBD2 (6 bases). This CDR3 contains 16 residues. Germline assignment: CDR1 LGHNT and CDR2 FRNRAP. V shed 0 bases and J shed 6 bases, with 15 bases lying between them. CDR3 in DNA: TGTGCTAGTGGTTTGGTAGTGGGGGGTCCTTCAAACATTCAGTACTTC. It translates to CASGLVVGGPSNIQYF. Supplemented by reference TRBV12-5 and TRBJ2-4, the full variable domain reads DARVTQTPRHKVTEMGQEVTMRCQPILGHNTVFWYRQTMMQGLELLAYFRNRAPLDDSGMPKDRFSAEMPDATLATLKIQPSEPRDSAVYFCASGLVVGGPSNIQYFGAGTRLSVL.

V gene TRBV28 combines with J gene TRBJ1-1; no definite D call. Germline-derived CDR1 and CDR2 are MDHEN and SYDVKM. There are 10 residues in the CDR3. V lost 2 bases to trimming and J lost 10 bases, with 5 bases between them. The CDR3 sequence: CASSLDRAFF. The CDR3 coding sequence is TGTGCCAGCAGTTTAGACCGAGCTTTCTTT.

This chain uses TRBV2 with TRBJ1-1; 9 positions match TRBD1. The CDR3 spans 14 residues. Germline CDR1 SNHLY, CDR2 FYNNEI. V was pared by 0 bases and J by 11 bases, with 7 bases of the junction left unmatched. CDR3 bases: TGTGCCAGCAGTGAAGCCCGGGACAGGGTAATGGCTTTCTTT. This gives the protein CASSEARDRVMAFF.

The rearrangement joins TRBV29-1 to TRBJ2-2, with 7 bases fitting TRBD2. Per germline, CDR1 SQVTM and CDR2 ANQGSEA. Losses at the gene ends were 7 bases for V and 1 base for J; bases not matched to a gene: 6. The CDR3 covers 14 residues. The CDR3 protein is CSAGEGWNTGELFF. CDR3 nucleotides: TGCAGCGCCGGGGAGGGGTGGAACACCGGGGAGCTGTTTTTT.

The chain has TRBV2 and TRBJ1-2; 9 nucleotides match TRBD1. Unmatched junction bases numbered 7, after V lost 6 bases and J lost 8 bases. The germline V gene encodes CDR1 SNHLY and CDR2 FYNNEI. The CDR3 totals 13 residues. The CDR3 nucleotides read TGTGCCAGCAGCTCAAGACAGGGGGGAGGCTACACCTTC. As protein: CASSSRQGGGYTF.

This clone was counted a single time. The chain links TRBV7-2 to TRBJ2-7, with no clear D. The V and J ends lost 5 bases and 3 bases respectively, with 8 bases between them. The germline gives CDR1 SGHTA, CDR2 FQGNSA. The CDR3 covers 12 residues. CDR3 loop: CASSLRNYEQYF. In DNA, the CDR3 is TGTGCCAGCAGCCTCAGGAACTACGAGCAGTACTTC.

The chain couples TRBV5-1 to TRBJ2-7; 7 bases are shared with TRBD1. The CDR3 length is 14 residues. After removal of 2 bases from V and 2 bases from J, the junction contained 4 bases not matched to a gene. Germline CDR1 is SGHRS and CDR2 is YFSETQ. CDR3 in amino acids: CASSFEGAPYEQYF. CDR3 sequence (DNA): TGCGCCAGCAGCTTCGAGGGGGCCCCCTACGAGCAGTACTTC.

The chain recombines TRBV7-8 with TRBJ1-2; tentative D call: TRBD1 (6 bases). Trimming shortened V by 5 bases and J by 6 bases, and 16 bases separated the two germline ends. The CDR3 spans 14 residues. Germline loops: CDR1 SGHVS, CDR2 FQNEAQ. The CDR3 DNA sequence: TGTGCCAGCAGCCCCCGACAGGCCCCTAATGGCTACACCTTC. Translating it yields CASSPRQAPNGYTF. Together with reference TRBV7-8 and TRBJ1-2, the CDR3 gives the full variable domain: GAGVSQSPRYKVAKRGQDVALRCDPISGHVSLFWYQQALGQGPEFLTYFQNEAQLDKSGLPSDRFFAERPEGSVSTLKIQRTQQEDSAVYLCASSPRQAPNGYTFGSGTRLTVV.

This clone is a singleton in its sample. The chain joins TRBV9 to TRBJ2-2; D gene ambiguous. The CDR3 is made up of 13 amino acids. Germline assignment: CDR1 SGDLS and CDR2 YYNGEE. The V and J ends lost 4 bases and 1 base respectively, with 5 bases between them. CDR3 protein: CASSIQNTGELFF. Written as DNA, the CDR3 is TGTGCCAGCAGCATTCAGAACACCGGGGAGCTGTTTTTT.

CDR3: CASSSPGQGYGFYEQYF. CDR3 coding DNA: TGTGCCAGCAGCTCCCCGGGACAGGGGTATGGATTCTACGAGCAGTACTTC. The chain carries TRBV5-6 and TRBJ2-7, with TRBD1 matching 10 bases. The CDR3 totals 17 residues. The trim removed 3 bases at V and 3 bases at J, leaving 12 bases unmatched. The germline V gene encodes CDR1 SGHDT and CDR2 YYEEEE.

V gene TRBV7-9 combines with J gene TRBJ1-1; D unresolved. V dropped 5 bases and J dropped 4 bases, with 17 bases sitting between them. The CDR3 runs 15 residues. Germline V gene lookup returns CDR1 SEHNR and CDR2 FQNEAQ (reference sequence). The CDR3 protein is CASSPSWTSSTEAFF. CDR3 coding DNA: TGTGCCAGCAGCCCTTCCTGGACGTCTTCCACTGAAGCTTTCTTT.

This clone came up a few times. The chain joins TRBV19 to TRBJ2-7; 11 bases fit TRBD1. Germline values: CDR1 LNHDA, CDR2 SQIVND (reference sequence). With V trimmed by 7 bases and J by 4 bases, 6 bases remained unmatched. The CDR3 is 14 residues long. The CDR3 DNA reads TGTGCCAGTAATCCGGGACAGGGGGAATACGAGCAGTACTTC. This gives the protein CASNPGQGEYEQYF.

The rearrangement links TRBV9 to TRBJ2-3, with 7 bases lining up with TRBD2. With V trimmed by 0 bases and J by 6 bases, 10 bases remained unmatched. The germline V gene has CDR1 SGDLS and CDR2 YYNGEE. The CDR3 extends over 16 amino acids. CDR3 amino acids: CASSVEARGGIDTQYF. Written as DNA, the CDR3 is TGTGCCAGCAGCGTAGAAGCCCGGGGAGGGATCGATACGCAGTATTTT. Complete variable domain (other parts from reference TRBV9 and TRBJ2-3): DSGVTQTPKHLITATGQRVTLRCSPRSGDLSVYWYQQSLDQGLQFLIQYYNGEERAKGNILERFSAQQFPDLHSELNLSSLELGDSALYFCASSVEARGGIDTQYFGPGTRLTVL.

V and J are TRBV4-1 and TRBJ2-5; D unclear. The germline V gene encodes CDR1 MGHRA and CDR2 YSYEKL. This CDR3 spans 13 amino acids. The ends were cut back, 5 bases at V and 4 bases at J, with 11 bases in the middle. The CDR3, as DNA: TGCGCCAGCAGCGTGGCCGGCCGAGAGACCCAGTACTTC. It encodes CASSVAGRETQYF.

The chain uses TRBV28 and TRBJ1-2; 11 bases map to TRBD1. Germline lookup yields CDR1 MDHEN and CDR2 SYDVKM. The CDR3 is 14 residues long. The V segment lost 7 bases and the J segment 4 bases; nucleotides outside the gene matches: 5. CDR3 nucleotide sequence: TGTGCCAGCATTATCGGGACAGGGGGCTATGGCTACACCTTC. As protein: CASIIGTGGYGYTF.

The chain combines TRBV5-4 with TRBJ1-1; weak D call: TRBD1 (5 bases). The CDR3 contains 13 residues. V was trimmed by 4 bases and J by 3 bases, leaving 10 bases between them. Germline values: CDR1 SGHNT, CDR2 YYREEE (reference sequence). The chain's CDR3 is CASSRGGDTEAFF. The CDR3 coding sequence is TGTGCCAGCAGCCGGGGGGGGGACACTGAAGCTTTCTTT.

V and J are TRBV7-9 and TRBJ2-5, with D perhaps TRBD2 (5 bases). Germline V gene sequence: CDR1 SEHNR, CDR2 FQNEAQ (reference sequence). CDR3 length equals 12 residues. Trimming left V 8 bases short and J 2 bases short, with 9 bases between. The CDR3 DNA follows: TGTGCCAGCGGACTTTCTCAAGAGACCCAGTACTTC. It is translated as CASGLSQETQYF.

This chain uses TRBV6-6 with TRBJ2-7; D tentatively reads TRBD1 or TRBD2 (6 bases each). This CDR3 is built from 14 residues. Trimming cost V 7 bases and J 5 bases, with 18 bases left between them. Germline V lookup: CDR1 MNHNY, CDR2 SVGAGI (reference sequence). CDR3 sequence (DNA): TGTGCCAGCAACCCACCCTCGGGGGCCAACGAGCAGTACTTC. Its translation: CASNPPSGANEQYF.

V and J are TRBV4-1 and TRBJ2-7; no firm D call. Germline loops: CDR1 MGHRA, CDR2 YSYEKL. CDR3 length: 12 residues. V lost 1 base to trimming and J lost 6 bases, with 7 bases between them. CDR3 sequence: CASSQAPAEQYF. In DNA, the CDR3 is TGCGCCAGCAGCCAAGCCCCGGCCGAGCAGTACTTC.

The chain employs TRBV5-6 and TRBJ1-6; D unclear. CDR3 length equals 14 residues. With 5 bases removed from V and 12 bases from J, the gap between germline ends came to 18 bases. Germline V gene data show CDR1 as SGHDT and CDR2 as YYEEEE. This CDR3 reads CASSPGGPRRPLHF. The CDR3 DNA sequence: TGTGCCAGCAGTCCCGGAGGCCCAAGGAGACCCCTCCACTTT.

The J gene is TRBJ2-6, the V gene TRBV2; tentatively, D is TRBD1 (5 bases). V was shortened by 8 bases and J by 0 bases, with 20 bases between the two germline ends. The germline CDR1 and CDR2 sequences are SNHLY and FYNNEI. The CDR3 consists of 18 residues. The CDR3 sequence: CASPGNPEPSSGANVLTF. The CDR3 DNA sequence: TGTGCCAGCCCAGGGAACCCCGAGCCGTCCTCTGGGGCCAACGTCCTGACTTTC.

This chain uses TRBV18 with TRBJ1-3; D gene uncertain. Trimming stripped 2 bases from V and 2 bases from J, with 1 base between. The CDR3 spans 12 residues. Germline CDR1 KGHSH, CDR2 LQKENI. CDR3 in DNA: TGTGCCAGCTCACCAGCTGGAAACACCATATATTTT. Residues: CASSPAGNTIYF.